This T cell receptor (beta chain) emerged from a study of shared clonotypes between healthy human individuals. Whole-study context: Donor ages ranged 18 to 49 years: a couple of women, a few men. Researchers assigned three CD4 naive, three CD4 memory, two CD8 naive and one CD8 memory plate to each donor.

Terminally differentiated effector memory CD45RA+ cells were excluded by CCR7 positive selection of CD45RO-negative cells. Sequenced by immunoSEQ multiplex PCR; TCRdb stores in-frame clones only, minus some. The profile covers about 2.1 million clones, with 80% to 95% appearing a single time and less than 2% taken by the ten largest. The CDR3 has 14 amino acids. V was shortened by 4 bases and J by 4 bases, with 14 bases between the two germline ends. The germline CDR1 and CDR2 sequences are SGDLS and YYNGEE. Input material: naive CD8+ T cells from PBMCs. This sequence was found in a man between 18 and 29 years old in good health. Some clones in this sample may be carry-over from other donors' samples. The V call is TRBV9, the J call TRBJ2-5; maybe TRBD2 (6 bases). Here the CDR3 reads CASSLFQGGETQYF. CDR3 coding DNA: TGTGCCAGCAGCCTGTTTCAGGGAGGAGAGACCCAGTACTTC.